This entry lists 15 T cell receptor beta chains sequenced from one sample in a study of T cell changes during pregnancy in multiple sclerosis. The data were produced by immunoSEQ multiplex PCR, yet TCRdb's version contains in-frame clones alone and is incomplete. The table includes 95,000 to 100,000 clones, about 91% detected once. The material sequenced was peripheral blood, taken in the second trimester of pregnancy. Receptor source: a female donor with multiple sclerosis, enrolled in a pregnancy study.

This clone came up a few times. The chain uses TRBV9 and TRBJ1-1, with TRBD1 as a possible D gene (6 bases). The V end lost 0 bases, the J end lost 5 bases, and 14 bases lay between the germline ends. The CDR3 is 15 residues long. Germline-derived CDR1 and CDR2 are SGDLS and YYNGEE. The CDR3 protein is CASSVEAGVGTEAFF. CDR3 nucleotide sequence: TGTGCCAGCAGCGTAGAGGCAGGGGTTGGGACTGAAGCTTTCTTT. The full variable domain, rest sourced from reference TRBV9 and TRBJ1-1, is DSGVTQTPKHLITATGQRVTLRCSPRSGDLSVYWYQQSLDQGLQFLIQYYNGEERAKGNILERFSAQQFPDLHSELNLSSLELGDSALYFCASSVEAGVGTEAFFGQGTRLTVV.

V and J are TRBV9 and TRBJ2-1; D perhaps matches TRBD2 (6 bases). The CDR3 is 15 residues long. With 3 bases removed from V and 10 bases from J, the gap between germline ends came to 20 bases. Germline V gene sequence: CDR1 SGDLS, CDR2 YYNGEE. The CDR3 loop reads CASSEGLTSFGEQFF. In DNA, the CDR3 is TGTGCCAGCAGCGAGGGCCTCACTAGCTTCGGCGAGCAGTTCTTC.

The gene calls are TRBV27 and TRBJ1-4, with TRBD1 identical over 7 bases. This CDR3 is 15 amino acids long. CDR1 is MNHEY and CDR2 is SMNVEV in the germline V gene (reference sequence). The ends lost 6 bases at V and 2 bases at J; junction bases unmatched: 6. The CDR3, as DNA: TGTGCCAGCAGCAGGGGGAGAATTACTAATGAAAAACTGTTTTTT. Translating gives CASSRGRITNEKLFF.

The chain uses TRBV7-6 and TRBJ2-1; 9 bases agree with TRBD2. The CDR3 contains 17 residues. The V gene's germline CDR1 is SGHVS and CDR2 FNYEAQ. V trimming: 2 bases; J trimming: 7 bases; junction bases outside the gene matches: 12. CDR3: CASSLTGIAGEENEQFF. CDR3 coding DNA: TGTGCCAGCAGCTTAACGGGGATAGCGGGAGAGGAAAATGAGCAGTTCTTC. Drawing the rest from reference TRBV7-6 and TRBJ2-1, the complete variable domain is GAGVSQSPRYKVTKRGQDVALRCDPISGHVSLYWYRQALGQGPEFLTYFNYEAQQDKSGLPNDRFSAERPEGSISTLTIQRTEQRDSAMYRCASSLTGIAGEENEQFFGPGTRLTVL.

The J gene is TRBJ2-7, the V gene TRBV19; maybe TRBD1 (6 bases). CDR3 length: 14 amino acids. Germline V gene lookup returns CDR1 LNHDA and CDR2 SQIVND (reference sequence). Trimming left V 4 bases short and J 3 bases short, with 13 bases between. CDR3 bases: TGTGCCAGTAGTACAACTGGACAGATCTACGAGCAGTACTTC. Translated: CASSTTGQIYEQYF.

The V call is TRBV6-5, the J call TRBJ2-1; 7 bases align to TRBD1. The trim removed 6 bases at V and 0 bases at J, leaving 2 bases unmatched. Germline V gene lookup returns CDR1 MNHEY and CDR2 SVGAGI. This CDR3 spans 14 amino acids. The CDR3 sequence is CASRTGSSYNEQFF. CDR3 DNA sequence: TGTGCCAGCAGGACAGGGAGCTCCTACAATGAGCAGTTCTTC.

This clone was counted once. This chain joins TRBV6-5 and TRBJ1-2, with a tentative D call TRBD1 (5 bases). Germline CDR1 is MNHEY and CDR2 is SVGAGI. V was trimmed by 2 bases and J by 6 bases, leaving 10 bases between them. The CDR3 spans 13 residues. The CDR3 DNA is TGTGCCAGCAGTTACGGGAGGGGAGATGGCTACACCTTC. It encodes CASSYGRGDGYTF.

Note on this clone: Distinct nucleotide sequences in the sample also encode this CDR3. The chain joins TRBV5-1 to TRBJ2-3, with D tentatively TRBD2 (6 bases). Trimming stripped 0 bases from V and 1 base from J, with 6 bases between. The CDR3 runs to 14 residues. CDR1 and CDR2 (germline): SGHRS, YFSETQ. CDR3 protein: CASSLAGGTDTQYF. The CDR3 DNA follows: TGCGCCAGCAGCTTGGCGGGAGGCACAGATACGCAGTATTTT.

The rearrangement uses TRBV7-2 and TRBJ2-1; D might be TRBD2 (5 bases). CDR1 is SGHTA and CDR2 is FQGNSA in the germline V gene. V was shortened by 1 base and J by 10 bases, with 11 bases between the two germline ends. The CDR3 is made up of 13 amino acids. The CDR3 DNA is TGTGCCAGCAGCTTAGGCGTAGCGATAGAGCAGTTCTTC. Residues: CASSLGVAIEQFF.

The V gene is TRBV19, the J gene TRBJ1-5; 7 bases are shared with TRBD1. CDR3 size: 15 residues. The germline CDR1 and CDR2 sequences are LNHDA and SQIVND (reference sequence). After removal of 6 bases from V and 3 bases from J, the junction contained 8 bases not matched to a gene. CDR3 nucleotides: TGTGCCAGTAGGGAGGGGGCACTCGTCAATCAGCCCCAGCATTTT. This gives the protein CASREGALVNQPQHF.

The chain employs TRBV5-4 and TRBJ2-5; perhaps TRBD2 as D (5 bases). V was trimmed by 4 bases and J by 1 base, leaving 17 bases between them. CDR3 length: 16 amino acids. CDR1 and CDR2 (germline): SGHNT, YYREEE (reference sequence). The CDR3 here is CASSISVAAGQETQYF. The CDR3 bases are TGTGCCAGCAGCATCTCGGTCGCGGCGGGCCAAGAGACCCAGTACTTC. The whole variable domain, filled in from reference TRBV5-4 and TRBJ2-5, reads ETGVTQSPTHLIKTRGQQVTLRCSSQSGHNTVSWYQQALGQGPQFIFQYYREEENGRGNFPPRFSGLQFPNYSSELNVNALELDDSALYLCASSISVAAGQETQYFGPGTRLLVL.

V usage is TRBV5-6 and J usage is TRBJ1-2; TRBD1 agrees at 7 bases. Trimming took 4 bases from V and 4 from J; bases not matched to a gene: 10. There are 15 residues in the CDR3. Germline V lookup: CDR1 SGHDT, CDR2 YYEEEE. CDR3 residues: CASSPPGTASYGYTF. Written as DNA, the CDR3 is TGTGCCAGCAGCCCACCCGGGACAGCCTCCTATGGCTACACCTTC. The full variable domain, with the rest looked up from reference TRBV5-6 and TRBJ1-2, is DAGVTQSPTHLIKTRGQQVTLRCSPKSGHDTVSWYQQALGQGPQFIFQYYEEEERQRGNFPDRFSGHQFPNYSSELNVNALLLGDSALYLCASSPPGTASYGYTFGSGTRLTVV.

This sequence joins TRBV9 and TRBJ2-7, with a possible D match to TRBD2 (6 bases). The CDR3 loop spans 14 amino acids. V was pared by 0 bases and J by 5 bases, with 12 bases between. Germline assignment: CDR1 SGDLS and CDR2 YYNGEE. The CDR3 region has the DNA TGTGCCAGCAGCGTAGCTACTGGAGGGAACGAGCAGTACTTC. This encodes CASSVATGGNEQYF. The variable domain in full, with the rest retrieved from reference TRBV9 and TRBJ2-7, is DSGVTQTPKHLITATGQRVTLRCSPRSGDLSVYWYQQSLDQGLQFLIQYYNGEERAKGNILERFSAQQFPDLHSELNLSSLELGDSALYFCASSVATGGNEQYFGPGTRLTVT.

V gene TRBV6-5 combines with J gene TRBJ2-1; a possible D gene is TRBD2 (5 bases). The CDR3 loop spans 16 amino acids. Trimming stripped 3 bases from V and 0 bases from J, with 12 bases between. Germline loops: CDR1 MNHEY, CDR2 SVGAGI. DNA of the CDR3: TGTGCCAGCAGTTATATGCCTAGCCTCTCCTACAATGAGCAGTTCTTC. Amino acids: CASSYMPSLSYNEQFF.

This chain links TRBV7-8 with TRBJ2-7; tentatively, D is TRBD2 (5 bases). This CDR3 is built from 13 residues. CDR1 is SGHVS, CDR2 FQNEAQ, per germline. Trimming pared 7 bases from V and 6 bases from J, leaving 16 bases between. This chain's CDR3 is CASKRVELSEQYF. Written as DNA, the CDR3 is TGTGCCAGCAAGAGGGTGGAATTGAGCGAGCAGTACTTC.